The 28 T cell receptor beta chains reported below all come from one sample, sequenced in a study of cytomegalovirus exposure and HLA in healthy donors. Researchers ran the PCR with 60 Vbeta and 13 Jbeta primers. Clones were sequenced by immunoSEQ multiplex PCR, and TCRdb holds only the in-frame ones, with some missing. The sample has roughly 140,000 clones, 70% to 85% seen once. The sample was PBMCs. Receptors originate from a male donor in good health and CMV-seronegative.

This clone was seen more than once but under ten times. A read error is the likely source, as a far larger clone sits one nucleotide away. The chain joins TRBV5-6 to TRBJ2-1, with D possibly matching TRBD2 (5 bases). Trimming left V 1 base short and J 8 bases short, with 13 bases between. In germline, CDR1 is SGHDT, CDR2 YYEEEE. The CDR3 spans 14 residues. In DNA, the CDR3 is TGTGCCAGCAGCTTGTGGACTCCCGGGGATGAGCAGTTCTTC. Translating gives CASSLWTPGDEQFF.

This chain uses TRBV4-3 with TRBJ1-4; D is unresolved. The CDR3 runs 12 residues. The germline V gene encodes CDR1 LGHNA and CDR2 YSLEER. The V and J ends lost 1 base and 12 bases respectively, with 9 bases between them. The CDR3: CASSQVSGELFF. DNA for the CDR3: TGCGCCAGCAGCCAAGTTTCGGGAGAACTGTTTTTT.

The CDR3: CASSETSASTDTQYF. The CDR3 bases are TGTGCCAGCAGTGAAACTAGCGCGTCCACAGATACGCAGTATTTT. The chain carries TRBV6-4 and TRBJ2-3; 7 nucleotides agree with TRBD2. V shed 3 bases, J shed 2 bases, and the junction held 5 bases outside the gene matches. Germline loops: CDR1 MRHNA, CDR2 SNTAGT. The CDR3 covers 15 residues.

This sequence joins TRBV4-3 and TRBJ1-2; unclear D gene. The CDR3 is made up of 13 amino acids. V was pared by 4 bases and J by 6 bases, with 12 bases between. Germline CDR1 is LGHNA and CDR2 is YSLEER. Here the CDR3 reads CASSPRVVDGYTF. The CDR3, as DNA: TGCGCCAGCAGCCCCCGAGTAGTGGATGGCTACACCTTC.

V usage is TRBV7-9 and J usage is TRBJ1-1; 10 positions agree with TRBD1. CDR1 is SEHNR, CDR2 FQNEAQ, per germline (reference sequence). The CDR3 runs to 14 residues. J lost 5 bases, V lost 5 bases, and 5 bases had no gene match. CDR3 DNA sequence: TGTGCCAGCAGCGGGGACAGGGGTTTAACTGAAGCTTTCTTT. It specifies CASSGDRGLTEAFF. The whole variable domain, remainder taken from reference TRBV7-9 and TRBJ1-1, is DTGVSQNPRHKITKRGQNVTFRCDPISEHNRLYWYRQTLGQGPEFLTYFQNEAQLEKSRLLSDRFSAERPKGSFSTLEIQRTEQGDSAMYLCASSGDRGLTEAFFGQGTRLTVV.

This clone showed up just once. V gene TRBV4-1 combines with J gene TRBJ2-5; the match to TRBD2 covers 9 bases. CDR3 size: 15 residues. V gave up 3 bases and J gave up 9 bases; unmatched junction bases: 11. The V gene's germline CDR1 is MGHRA and CDR2 YSYEKL. The CDR3 spells CASSQYVSGSRPQYF. CDR3 nucleotides: TGCGCCAGCAGCCAGTATGTTAGCGGGAGTCGGCCCCAGTACTTC.

This sequence joins TRBV4-3 and TRBJ2-6; weak D call: TRBD2 (5 bases). CDR1 is LGHNA and CDR2 is YSLEER in the germline V gene. V was trimmed by 0 bases and J by 1 base, leaving 19 bases between them. The CDR3 has 20 amino acids. In DNA form, the CDR3 reads TGCGCCAGCAGCCAAGAGCGGGCCACGGGTTTGAGTTCTGGGGCCAACGTCCTGACTTTC. This sequence encodes CASSQERATGLSSGANVLTF.

This clone was observed a single time. The genes are TRBV11-2 and TRBJ2-7; D remains unclear. CDR3 size: 14 residues. The V gene's germline CDR1 is SGHAT and CDR2 FQNNGV. Trimming took 2 bases from V and 4 from J, leaving 12 bases between them. CDR3 region: CASSLPLTRYEQYF. CDR3 nucleotides: TGTGCCAGCAGCTTACCGCTCACCAGATACGAGCAGTACTTC.

This rearrangement joins TRBV9 to TRBJ2-3, with a possible D match to TRBD1 (6 bases). The CDR3 is 14 residues long. From germline, CDR1 is SGDLS and CDR2 YYNGEE. Trimming took 1 base from V and 2 from J, leaving 8 bases between them. This CDR3 reads CASSVSGATDTQYF. Here the CDR3 DNA reads TGTGCCAGCAGCGTATCAGGGGCCACAGATACGCAGTATTTT.

This rearrangement joins TRBV7-9 to TRBJ2-5, with 10 bases that match TRBD1. The DNA end is more similar to TRBJ2-7, so the J call may be wrong. Per germline, CDR1 SEHNR and CDR2 FQNEAQ (reference sequence). The CDR3 runs to 17 residues. CDR3 sequence (DNA): TGTGCCAGCAGCTCTCCCCCCCCCGGGACAGGGGACTACGAGCAGTACTTC. Translating gives CASSSPPPGTGDYEQYF.

The rearrangement links TRBV5-8 to TRBJ2-7, with a possible D match to TRBD1 (5 bases). CDR1 and CDR2 from the germline V gene are SGHTS and YDEGEE. The CDR3 has 13 residues. The ends were cut back, 4 bases at V and 3 bases at J, with 11 bases in the middle. The CDR3 DNA sequence: TGTGCCAGCAGCAGGCAGGGTAACTACGAGCAGTACTTC. Its translation is CASSRQGNYEQYF.

The chain links TRBV5-5 to TRBJ2-7; 9 nucleotides align to TRBD2. Per germline, CDR1 SGHKS and CDR2 YYEKEE (reference sequence). This CDR3 comprises 15 residues. V lost 0 bases to trimming and J lost 4 bases; unmatched junction nucleotides: 5. CDR3 nucleotide sequence: TGTGCCAGCAGCTTGGTAGCGGGAGATGGATACGAGCAGTACTTC. Its protein product is CASSLVAGDGYEQYF.

The chain couples TRBV19 to TRBJ1-5, with D possibly TRBD1 on 5 matching bases. The germline V and J ends were trimmed by 9 bases and 4 bases, with 16 bases remaining between them. The germline CDR1 and CDR2 sequences are LNHDA and SQIVND (reference sequence). The CDR3 has 14 amino acids. CDR3 sequence: CASTPGGWNQPQHF. The CDR3 DNA reads as TGTGCCAGCACACCGGGGGGGTGGAATCAGCCCCAGCATTTT. The full variable domain, with the rest looked up from reference TRBV19 and TRBJ1-5, is DGGITQSPKYLFRKEGQNVTLSCEQNLNHDAMYWYRQDPGQGLRLIYYSQIVNDFQKGDIAEGYSVSREKKESFPLTVTSAQKNPTAFYLCASTPGGWNQPQHFGDGTRLSIL.

The J gene is TRBJ2-2, the V gene TRBV25-1, with TRBD1 identical over 8 bases. With V trimmed by 4 bases and J by 6 bases, 7 bases remained unmatched. The CDR3 contains 15 residues. Per the germline V gene, CDR1 is MGHDK and CDR2 is SYGVNS. The CDR3 nucleotides are TGTGCCAGCAGTGTCACGGACAGGGACGCCGGGGAGCTGTTTTTT. It codes for CASSVTDRDAGELFF.

J is TRBJ2-1 and V is TRBV11-2, with TRBD2 matching over 7 bases. CDR1 SGHAT and CDR2 FQNNGV come from the germline V gene. The CDR3 is 15 residues long. V shed 0 bases, J shed 6 bases, and the junction held 5 bases outside the gene matches. CDR3 sequence reads: CASSLDPAGVNEQFF. In DNA form, the CDR3 reads TGTGCCAGCAGCTTAGATCCGGCGGGGGTCAATGAGCAGTTCTTC.

V gene TRBV4-3 combines with J gene TRBJ1-1; D is perhaps TRBD1 (5 bases). The CDR3 is 18 amino acids. Trimming left V 1 base short and J 1 base short, with 19 bases between. Germline CDR1 and CDR2: LGHNA and YSLEER. The CDR3 spells CASSQAGIDSAPNTEAFF. DNA of the CDR3: TGCGCCAGCAGCCAAGCGGGCATAGACAGTGCCCCGAACACTGAAGCTTTCTTT.

The chain recombines TRBV5-1 with TRBJ2-7; maybe TRBD2 (5 bases). There are 15 residues in the CDR3. Trimming stripped 0 bases from V and 3 bases from J, with 13 bases between. Germline CDR1 is SGHRS and CDR2 is YFSETQ. The CDR3 loop is CASSLGRGPNYEQYF. The CDR3 DNA sequence: TGCGCCAGCAGCTTGGGCCGGGGTCCCAACTACGAGCAGTACTTC.

CDR3 nucleotide sequence: TGTGCCAGTAGTATCGACCCAGCGGCACACTCCTACAATGAGCAGTTCTTC. This sequence encodes CASSIDPAAHSYNEQFF. The chain recombines TRBV19 with TRBJ2-1; a possible D gene is TRBD2 (5 bases). V lost 3 bases and J 0 bases, leaving 15 bases between the germline ends. This CDR3 spans 17 amino acids. Germline values: CDR1 LNHDA, CDR2 SQIVND (reference sequence).

The gene calls are TRBV6-5 and TRBJ1-1, with unresolved D. The CDR3 sequence is 14 residues long. Trimming took 0 bases from V and 0 from J, leaving 5 bases between them. Germline-derived CDR1 and CDR2 are MNHEY and SVGAGI. Here the CDR3 reads CASSYSGVNTEAFF. CDR3 in DNA: TGTGCCAGCAGTTACTCCGGGGTGAACACTGAAGCTTTCTTT.

The DNA of the CDR3 is TGTGCCAGCAGCAGGCAACAGGGGGAGACTAGGGCTTTCTTT. Translated: CASSRQQGETRAFF. The V and J genes are TRBV7-2 and TRBJ1-1; 8 positions agree with TRBD1. This CDR3 has 14 amino acids. Germline assignment: CDR1 SGHTA and CDR2 FQGNSA. With V trimmed by 5 bases and J by 11 bases, 13 bases remained unmatched.

This clone was seen only once. The chain uses TRBV5-6 and TRBJ2-5; 7 bases fit TRBD1. The end of the DNA is better explained by TRBJ2-7, so the J call may be wrong. The germline CDR1 and CDR2 sequences are SGHDT and YYEEEE. The CDR3 has 12 residues. CDR3 DNA: TGTGCCAGCAGCTACAGGGGATACGAGCAGTACTTC. It yields the protein CASSYRGYEQYF.

The chain combines TRBV18 with TRBJ2-7, with 7 nucleotides matching TRBD1. The CDR3 covers 15 residues. Germline V gives CDR1 KGHSH, CDR2 LQKENI. With 0 bases clipped from V and 9 bases from J, the junction kept 11 bases outside the gene matches. CDR3 DNA: TGTGCCAGCTCACCACCAGGGGGCGCAGGGACCGCGCAGTACTTC. This sequence encodes CASSPPGGAGTAQYF. The variable domain in full, with the rest retrieved from reference TRBV18 and TRBJ2-7, is NAGVMQNPRHLVRRRGQEARLRCSPMKGHSHVYWYRQLPEEGLKFMVYLQKENIIDESGMPKERFSAEFPKEGPSILRIQQVVRGDSAAYFCASSPPGGAGTAQYFGPGTRLTVT.

The chain joins TRBV4-3 to TRBJ2-7; 8 bases match TRBD1. V lost 2 bases to trimming and J lost 1 base; unmatched junction nucleotides: 4. Germline V gene lookup returns CDR1 LGHNA and CDR2 YSLEER. The CDR3 has 15 amino acids. This chain's CDR3 is CASSQLRQGSYEQYF. DNA of the CDR3: TGCGCCAGCAGCCAACTGAGACAGGGGTCCTACGAGCAGTACTTC.

The chain combines TRBV30 with TRBJ1-1; 8 positions match TRBD1. The CDR3 length is 11 residues. The ends lost 7 bases at V and 6 bases at J; junction bases unmatched: 4. In germline, CDR1 is GTSNPN, CDR2 SVGIG (reference sequence). Here the CDR3 DNA reads TGTGCCTCCGGACAGGGAGCTGAAGCTTTCTTT. Its translation is CASGQGAEAFF.

This clone was recorded only once. The chain links TRBV4-3 to TRBJ2-1; 12 bases match TRBD2. The V segment lost 3 bases and the J segment 6 bases; nucleotides outside the gene matches: 15. The CDR3 is made up of 19 amino acids. Per germline, CDR1 LGHNA and CDR2 YSLEER. The CDR3 region is CASSQTTSGRTSRLNEQFF. CDR3 nucleotides: TGCGCCAGCAGCCAGACGACTAGCGGGAGAACTTCCAGACTCAATGAGCAGTTCTTC.

The chain recombines TRBV28 with TRBJ2-2; D gene ambiguous. The CDR3 consists of 17 residues. V was shortened by 2 bases and J by 7 bases, with 20 bases between the two germline ends. Germline values: CDR1 MDHEN, CDR2 SYDVKM. Here the CDR3 DNA reads TGTGCCAGCAGTTTACTTACGTCGGAGAACCATGTCGGGGAGCTGTTTTTT. Translated: CASSLLTSENHVGELFF.

The chain recombines TRBV4-3 with TRBJ2-1; the match to TRBD2 covers 13 bases. V was pared by 1 base and J by 6 bases, with 3 bases of the junction left unmatched. From germline, CDR1 is LGHNA and CDR2 YSLEER. The CDR3 contains 16 residues. In nucleotides, the CDR3 is TGCGCCAGCAGCCAAGGTACTAGCGGGAGGGCCAATGAGCAGTTCTTC. Its translation is CASSQGTSGRANEQFF.

Only a few counts were recorded for this clone. This chain connects TRBV10-1 to TRBJ1-1; D uncertain. CDR3 length equals 14 residues. Looked up from germline, CDR1 is WNHNN and CDR2 is SYGVQD (reference sequence). V was pared by 3 bases and J by 3 bases, with 11 bases between. The CDR3 here is CASSEGSGHTEAFF. The CDR3 DNA is TGCGCCAGCAGTGAAGGGAGCGGGCACACTGAAGCTTTCTTT.